These 27 T cell receptor beta chains were sequenced from one sample in a study of blood T cell repertoires in COVID-19. Using immunoSEQ multiplex PCR, the repertoire was profiled, and TCRdb retains in-frame clones only, with some absent. Of fewer than 130,000 clones listed, approximately 90% are singletons. The sequenced sample consisted of peripheral blood. The receptors derive from a woman aged 50 to 60 with acute or convalescent COVID-19.

The sample holds one count of this clone. This sequence joins TRBV11-2 and TRBJ2-5; D may be TRBD2 (6 bases). The germline V gene has CDR1 SGHAT and CDR2 FQNNGV. Trimming stripped 1 base from V and 7 bases from J, with 19 bases between. There are 16 residues in the CDR3. The CDR3: CASSLARVSGVGTQYF. In nucleotides, the CDR3 is TGTGCCAGCAGCTTAGCCCGGGTTTCGGGGGTTGGGACCCAGTACTTC. The complete variable domain, with remaining parts taken from reference TRBV11-2 and TRBJ2-5, reads EAGVAQSPRYKIIEKRQSVAFWCNPISGHATLYWYQQILGQGPKLLIQFQNNGVVDDSQLPKDRFSAERLKGVDSTLKIQPAKLEDSAVYLCASSLARVSGVGTQYFGPGTRLLVL.

The chain carries TRBV28 and TRBJ2-3, with D possibly matching TRBD1 (6 bases). Trimming left V 6 bases short and J 2 bases short, with 15 bases between. Germline CDR1 and CDR2: MDHEN and SYDVKM. The CDR3 is 15 residues long. CDR3 amino acids: CASSAGAQNTDTQYF. CDR3 DNA: TGTGCCAGCAGCGCAGGGGCTCAAAACACAGATACGCAGTATTTT.

The chain joins TRBV18 to TRBJ2-7, with no clear D. This CDR3 is 14 amino acids long. Between the trimmed V and J ends, which lost 3 bases and 3 bases, there was a span of 12 bases. CDR1 is KGHSH and CDR2 is LQKENI in the germline V gene. The CDR3 sequence is CASSPAPSLYEQYF. In DNA, the CDR3 is TGTGCCAGCTCACCGGCTCCCTCTCTCTACGAGCAGTACTTC.

The genes are TRBV20-1 and TRBJ1-1; tentative D call: TRBD1 (6 bases). The CDR3 totals 11 residues. Germline V gene data show CDR1 as DFQATT and CDR2 as SNEGSKA (reference sequence). V lost 4 bases and J lost 3, with 6 bases in between. CDR3 sequence (DNA): TGCAGTGCTAACAGGGACACTGAAGCTTTCTTT. It is translated as CSANRDTEAFF.

The chain employs TRBV19 and TRBJ1-4; 7 nucleotides line up with TRBD1. With V trimmed by 4 bases and J by 0 bases, 2 bases remained unmatched. The length of the CDR3 is 15 residues. Germline lookup yields CDR1 LNHDA and CDR2 SQIVND (reference sequence). CDR3: CASSRDSATNEKLFF. CDR3 coding DNA: TGTGCCAGTAGTAGGGACAGTGCAACTAATGAAAAACTGTTTTTT. The full variable domain, in which reference TRBV19 and TRBJ1-4 provide the parts outside the CDR3, is DGGITQSPKYLFRKEGQNVTLSCEQNLNHDAMYWYRQDPGQGLRLIYYSQIVNDFQKGDIAEGYSVSREKKESFPLTVTSAQKNPTAFYLCASSRDSATNEKLFFGSGTQLSVL.

The gene calls are TRBV2 and TRBJ1-1; 7 bases agree with TRBD1. CDR3 length: 11 residues. Germline trimming cut 8 bases from V and 7 bases from J; bases unmatched to any gene: 4. Germline CDR1 is SNHLY and CDR2 is FYNNEI. The DNA of the CDR3 is TGTGCCAGCTCCGGACAGGTTGAAGCTTTCTTT. As protein: CASSGQVEAFF.

The genes are TRBV9 and TRBJ2-1; the match to TRBD2 covers 7 bases. This CDR3 spans 15 amino acids. Germline loops: CDR1 SGDLS, CDR2 YYNGEE. J lost 3 bases, V lost 1 base, and 4 bases had no gene match. CDR3 in amino acids: CASSVSGANYNEQFF. CDR3 bases: TGTGCCAGCAGCGTAAGCGGGGCGAACTACAATGAGCAGTTCTTC.

A single count supports this clone. The chain joins TRBV5-1 to TRBJ1-2; 10 nucleotides match TRBD1. The CDR3 covers 19 residues. Germline V gene sequence: CDR1 SGHRS, CDR2 YFSETQ. With 4 bases clipped from V and 1 base from J, the junction kept 16 bases outside the gene matches. The CDR3 nucleotides are TGCGCCAGCAGCCTACAGACAGGGGGCGATTCAATTTTTAACTATGGCTACACCTTC. This codes for CASSLQTGGDSIFNYGYTF.

V gene TRBV5-5 combines with J gene TRBJ2-1; a weak D match, TRBD2 (8 bases). Germline V lookup: CDR1 SGHKS, CDR2 YYEKEE (reference sequence). Trimming took 4 bases from V and 6 from J, leaving 20 bases between them. CDR3 size: 16 residues. The CDR3 reads CASSETGTSPLNEQFF. The CDR3 coding sequence is TGTGCCAGCAGCGAGACAGGGACTAGTCCGCTCAATGAGCAGTTCTTC.

The chain has TRBV4-1 and TRBJ1-2; maybe TRBD1 (5 bases). Trimming removed 0 bases at V and 3 bases at J, with 11 bases between. Germline loops: CDR1 MGHRA, CDR2 YSYEKL. The CDR3 spans 15 residues. The CDR3, as DNA: TGCGCCAGCAGCCAAGACAGGGTAAATCACTATGGCTACACCTTC. Translated: CASSQDRVNHYGYTF.

The V gene is TRBV7-2, the J gene TRBJ2-5; D is possibly TRBD2 (6 bases). CDR1 is SGHTA, CDR2 FQGNSA, per germline. V lost 4 bases to trimming and J lost 4 bases, with 13 bases between them. This CDR3 has 14 amino acids. The CDR3 spells CASSSSRGIETQYF. The CDR3 DNA reads as TGTGCCAGCAGCTCAAGTCGGGGGATAGAGACCCAGTACTTC.

V gene TRBV7-9 combines with J gene TRBJ2-7; a weak D match, TRBD2 (7 bases). The CDR3 totals 18 residues. V lost 5 bases, J lost 5 bases, and 28 bases lay in between. The germline CDR1 and CDR2 sequences are SEHNR and FQNEAQ (reference sequence). As DNA, the CDR3 is TGTGCCAGCAGCCTCATTATTACATTCACGGCGGGGGCCGACGAGCAGTACTTC. It yields the protein CASSLIITFTAGADEQYF.

This chain connects TRBV7-6 to TRBJ2-5, with TRBD2 matching over 7 bases. The CDR3 sequence is 15 residues long. Germline CDR1 is SGHVS and CDR2 is FNYEAQ. Germline trimming cut 3 bases from V and 2 bases from J; bases unmatched to any gene: 6. CDR3 nucleotide sequence: TGTGCCAGCAGCTTCTATAGCGGGTTACAAGAGACCCAGTACTTC. Protein sequence: CASSFYSGLQETQYF.

The V gene is TRBV3-1 (or the pseudogene TRBV3-2), the J gene TRBJ2-5, with 11 bases aligning to TRBD2. V shed 4 bases, J shed 5 bases, and the junction held 3 bases outside the gene matches. Germline lookup yields CDR1 LGHDT and CDR2 YNNKEL (reference sequence). CDR3 length: 14 amino acids. The CDR3 sequence: CASSPSGRWETQYF. In DNA, the CDR3 is TGTGCCAGCAGCCCTAGCGGGAGGTGGGAGACCCAGTACTTC.

This chain links TRBV7-2 with TRBJ1-1, with 9 bases lining up with TRBD1. The CDR3 length is 15 residues. V lost 5 bases to trimming and J lost 2 bases; unmatched junction nucleotides: 6. Germline-derived CDR1 and CDR2 are SGHTA and FQGNSA. CDR3 sequence: CASSIQTGGNTEAFF. As DNA, the CDR3 is TGTGCCAGCAGCATTCAGACAGGGGGAAACACTGAAGCTTTCTTT.

V usage is TRBV3-1 (or the pseudogene TRBV3-2) and J usage is TRBJ1-1; D gene unclear. Germline V CDR1 and CDR2: LGHDT, YNNKEL (reference sequence). V dropped 1 base and J dropped 11 bases, with 11 bases sitting between them. This CDR3 has 12 residues. In DNA, the CDR3 is TGTGCCAGCAGCCAAGGTATCACGGGGGCTTTCTTT. This encodes CASSQGITGAFF.

The rearrangement joins TRBV27 to TRBJ2-1, with 9 bases lining up with TRBD2. V was clipped by 6 bases and J by 7 bases; unmatched bases: 7. Per germline, CDR1 MNHEY and CDR2 SMNVEV (reference sequence). The CDR3 is 14 residues long. This CDR3 reads CASRRGGLENEQFF. In DNA form, the CDR3 reads TGTGCCAGCAGGCGGGGGGGACTAGAGAATGAGCAGTTCTTC.

V usage is TRBV6-2 or TRBV6-3 and J usage is TRBJ1-5, with a tentative D call TRBD1 (6 bases). Germline CDR1 reads MNHEY; CDR2 reads SVGEGT. The CDR3 runs to 18 residues. Trimming pared 6 bases from V and 5 bases from J, leaving 26 bases between. DNA of the CDR3: TGTGCCAGCAGCGAAATCCTCCGGGACACCTTTCGGGATCAGCCCCAGCATTTT. Protein: CASSEILRDTFRDQPQHF.

The chain joins TRBV5-1 to TRBJ1-3; a possible D gene is TRBD1 (5 bases). The length of the CDR3 is 16 residues. The V end lost 0 bases, the J end lost 0 bases, and 10 bases lay between the germline ends. Per germline, CDR1 SGHRS and CDR2 YFSETQ. CDR3 amino acids: CASSLAGTNSGNTIYF. As DNA, the CDR3 is TGCGCCAGCAGCTTGGCCGGGACTAACTCTGGAAACACCATATATTTT.

Concerning this clone itself: This same CDR3 is encoded by further DNA sequences in the sample. The chain links TRBV20-1 to TRBJ2-7; D may be TRBD2 (6 bases). The V and J ends lost 3 bases and 7 bases respectively, with 13 bases between them. The CDR3 runs 12 residues. Germline-derived CDR1 and CDR2 are DFQATT and SNEGSKA (reference sequence). The DNA of the CDR3 is TGCAGTGCTAGTCGGGGGACGGGTGAGCAGTACTTC. This translates into CSASRGTGEQYF.

The chain uses TRBV19 and TRBJ1-1, with D uncertain. CDR1 is LNHDA and CDR2 is SQIVND in the germline V gene (reference sequence). Trimming removed 3 bases at V and 5 bases at J, with 10 bases between. This CDR3 has 13 amino acids. The CDR3 DNA is TGTGCCAGTAGTATTCGACTTTGGACTGAAGCTTTCTTT. Amino acids: CASSIRLWTEAFF. The full variable domain, its missing parts supplied by reference TRBV19 and TRBJ1-1, is DGGITQSPKYLFRKEGQNVTLSCEQNLNHDAMYWYRQDPGQGLRLIYYSQIVNDFQKGDIAEGYSVSREKKESFPLTVTSAQKNPTAFYLCASSIRLWTEAFFGQGTRLTVV.

The V call is TRBV15, the J call TRBJ1-1; D remains ambiguous. The V end was cut by 0 bases, the J end by 3 bases, with 11 bases between. Germline-derived CDR1 and CDR2 are LNHNV and YYDKDF (reference sequence). The CDR3 spans 15 residues. CDR3 amino acids: CATSRDGREDTEAFF. CDR3 nucleotide sequence: TGTGCCACCAGCAGAGATGGGAGGGAGGACACTGAAGCTTTCTTT.

The V and J genes are TRBV5-6 and TRBJ2-1, with 7 bases fitting TRBD2. This CDR3 spans 14 amino acids. V was clipped by 2 bases and J by 9 bases; unmatched bases: 8. CDR1 and CDR2 from the germline V gene are SGHDT and YYEEEE. The CDR3 region is CASSFLRTSAEQFF. DNA of the CDR3: TGTGCCAGCAGCTTTTTGCGGACTAGTGCTGAGCAGTTCTTC.

V is TRBV18 and J is TRBJ1-2, with a tentative D call TRBD1 (6 bases). V dropped 4 bases and J dropped 5 bases, with 11 bases sitting between them. This CDR3 is 13 amino acids long. Germline V lookup: CDR1 KGHSH, CDR2 LQKENI. CDR3 nucleotide sequence: TGTGCCAGCTCACAACAGGGCGAATATGGCTACACCTTC. As protein: CASSQQGEYGYTF.

The chain links TRBV19 to TRBJ2-5, with 9 bases lining up with TRBD1. The germline V gene encodes CDR1 LNHDA and CDR2 SQIVND (reference sequence). Trimming cost V 4 bases and J 5 bases; bases outside gene matches: 8. The CDR3 runs to 15 residues. CDR3 DNA sequence: TGTGCCAGTAGTACCACCGGGACAGGGATGGAGACCCAGTACTTC. Its translation is CASSTTGTGMETQYF. Filled out from reference TRBV19 and TRBJ2-5, the complete variable domain reads DGGITQSPKYLFRKEGQNVTLSCEQNLNHDAMYWYRQDPGQGLRLIYYSQIVNDFQKGDIAEGYSVSREKKESFPLTVTSAQKNPTAFYLCASSTTGTGMETQYFGPGTRLLVL.

V is TRBV7-2 and J is TRBJ2-3, with 9 bases fitting TRBD2. The germline gives CDR1 SGHTA, CDR2 FQGNSA. This CDR3 is built from 15 residues. The ends lost 4 bases at V and 1 base at J; junction bases unmatched: 3. CDR3 DNA: TGTGCCAGCAGCTCTAGCGGGATTCGCACAGATACGCAGTATTTT. Translated: CASSSSGIRTDTQYF.

The chain combines TRBV5-1 with TRBJ2-5, with D possibly being TRBD2 (5 bases). V dropped 1 base and J dropped 2 bases, with 9 bases sitting between them. The CDR3 runs 14 residues. Germline V gene sequence: CDR1 SGHRS, CDR2 YFSETQ. CDR3 sequence reads: CASSLSGRQETQYF. The CDR3 region has the DNA TGCGCCAGCAGCTTGAGTGGGAGACAAGAGACCCAGTACTTC.